These T cell receptor beta chains were read from a single sample in a study of OX40 agonist ivuxolimab in advanced cancers. Clones were read by immunoSEQ multiplex PCR, and TCRdb kept only the in-frame ones, dropping some. The sample lists roughly 76,000 clones, approximately 85% occurring once. This specimen consisted of CD4+ or CD8+ T cells sorted from blood, obtained in a trial of the OX40 agonist ivuxolimab. The receptors come from an adult with an advanced solid tumor such as melanoma, head and neck, liver or kidney cancer. Each CDR3 is given with its conserved first and last residue. Each record gives: J gene, V gene, D gene, clone size, CDR3 protein, CDR3 DNA. A D gene is named only where the DNA matches it firmly. Size values are once, few and many counts, or a class for expanded clones, and some rows have none.

>TRBJ1-1|TRBV2|-|-
CASSNRAWTEAFF
TGTGCCAGCAGTAACAGAGCTTGGACTGAAGCTTTCTTT
>TRBJ2-6|TRBV7-9|-|few
CASSLEHGQIKSGANVLTF
TGTGCCAGCAGCTTAGAGCATGGACAGATTAAGTCTGGGGCCAACGTCCTGACTTTC
>TRBJ2-7|TRBV27|TRBD1|-
CASSPFAGGWYEQYF
TGTGCCAGCAGCCCATTTGCAGGGGGATGGTACGAGCAGTACTTC
>TRBJ2-1|TRBV9|TRBD2|-
CASSVGLAVLPYNEQFF
TGTGCCAGCAGCGTGGGGCTAGCGGTCCTACCTTACAATGAGCAGTTCTTC
>TRBJ1-2|TRBV7-9|-|once
CASSLGTAGDGIYGYTF
TGTGCCAGCAGCTTAGGAACCGCAGGGGACGGGATTTATGGCTACACCTTC
>TRBJ1-6|TRBV6-1|-|-
CASSPAGPGSPLHF
TGTGCCAGCAGCCCCGCGGGGCCGGGTTCACCCCTCCACTTT
>TRBJ2-7|TRBV7-9|-|once
CASSLELEQYF
TGTGCCAGCAGCTTGGAACTCGAGCAGTACTTC
>TRBJ2-6|TRBV5-6|TRBD1|-
CASSRRDRGNSGANVLTF
TGTGCCAGCAGCCGCCGGGACAGGGGAAACTCTGGGGCCAACGTCCTGACTTTC
>TRBJ2-2|TRBV5-1|-|-
CASSRDQITGELFF
TGCGCCAGCAGCCGCGACCAGATCACCGGGGAGCTGTTTTTT
>TRBJ2-2|TRBV10-2|TRBD1|-
CASGRGQGRGGELFF
TGCGCCAGCGGGCGTGGACAGGGCCGAGGCGGGGAGCTGTTTTTT
>TRBJ1-1|TRBV4-1|TRBD1|-
CASSQDPNPGGTEAFF
TGCGCCAGCAGCCAAGATCCCAATCCAGGGGGCACTGAAGCTTTCTTT
>TRBJ2-1|TRBV29-1|-|-
CSVEKVDEQFF
TGCAGCGTCGAAAAGGTCGATGAGCAGTTCTTC
>TRBJ1-5|TRBV6-5|-|-
CASSYSGPTGPQHF
TGTGCCAGCAGTTACTCGGGCCCGACGGGGCCCCAGCATTTT
>TRBJ2-4|TRBV5-1|-|-
CASSPAQAKNIQYF
TGCGCCAGCAGCCCGGCCCAAGCCAAAAACATTCAGTACTTC
>TRBJ2-1|TRBV2|-|once
CASSLLNEQFF
TGTGCCAGCAGCCTTCTTAATGAGCAGTTCTTC
>TRBJ1-1|TRBV6-5|TRBD1|-
CASGGQLNTEAFF
TGTGCCAGCGGGGGACAGTTGAACACTGAAGCTTTCTTT
>TRBJ1-2|TRBV2|TRBD1|-
CATQGTAYGYTF
TGTGCCACACAAGGGACAGCTTATGGCTACACCTTC
>TRBJ2-1|TRBV19|TRBD1|-
CASSAGTVYNEQFF
TGTGCCAGTAGTGCCGGGACAGTGTACAATGAGCAGTTCTTC
>TRBJ1-1|TRBV7-9|TRBD1|-
CASSPRQGPPEAFF
TGTGCCAGCAGCCCCCGACAGGGTCCCCCTGAAGCTTTCTTT
>TRBJ1-3|TRBV7-9|-|-
CASSLVSGRGSADTIYF
TGTGCCAGCAGCTTAGTTTCCGGCCGGGGGTCGGCGGACACCATATATTTT
>TRBJ1-2|TRBV9|-|-
CASSVVQGFGYTF
TGTGCCAGCAGCGTAGTGCAGGGGTTTGGCTACACCTTC
>TRBJ1-2|TRBV6-6|-|-
CATARAAVSGYTF
TGTGCCACCGCGAGGGCGGCGGTCAGTGGCTACACCTTC
>TRBJ1-2|TRBV27|-|-
CASSLKDLNYGYTF
TGTGCCAGCAGTTTAAAGGACCTTAACTATGGCTACACCTTC
>TRBJ1-1|TRBV29-1|-|-
CSVSTGMSTEAFF
TGCAGCGTGTCTACGGGGATGAGCACTGAAGCTTTCTTT
>TRBJ2-2|TRBV7-2|-|-
CASSLEANAYSPGELFF
TGTGCCAGCAGCTTAGAAGCTAACGCATATTCACCCGGGGAGCTGTTTTTT
>TRBJ2-1|TRBV14|TRBD1|-
CASSPRTGGHNEQFF
TGTGCCAGCAGCCCTCGGACAGGGGGGCACAATGAGCAGTTCTTC
>TRBJ2-1|TRBV4-3|TRBD1|-
CASSQEETGTNEQFF
TGCGCCAGCAGCCAAGAAGAGACAGGGACAAATGAGCAGTTCTTC
>TRBJ2-1|TRBV5-6|TRBD2|-
CASSPFEGGYNEQFF
TGTGCCAGCAGCCCCTTCGAGGGAGGGTACAATGAGCAGTTCTTC
>TRBJ2-7|TRBV7-1|TRBD1|-
CASSSGTGFSEQYF
TGTGCCAGCAGCTCCGGGACAGGATTTTCCGAGCAGTACTTC
>TRBJ2-7|TRBV5-1|-|-
CASSLEGRTTYEQYF
TGCGCCAGCAGCTTGGAGGGTCGAACGACCTACGAGCAGTACTTC
>TRBJ1-5|TRBV4-1|TRBD1|-
CASSQDPQGAPSNQPQHF
TGCGCCAGCAGCCAAGATCCACAGGGGGCGCCGAGCAATCAGCCCCAGCATTTT
>TRBJ2-7|TRBV5-8|-|-
CASSRHRVNSYEQYF
TGTGCCAGCAGCAGACACAGGGTAAACTCCTACGAGCAGTACTTC
>TRBJ1-2|TRBV6-1|-|-
CASLRTYGDGYTF
TGTGCCAGCCTCCGCACATATGGGGATGGCTACACCTTC
>TRBJ2-3|TRBV5-1|-|-
CASSPMGDTQYF
TGCGCCAGCAGCCCAATGGGGGATACGCAGTATTTT
>TRBJ2-1|TRBV9|TRBD2|-
CASSVLPFERGGGNEQFF
TGTGCCAGCAGCGTTCTCCCTTTCGAGCGGGGGGGCGGGAATGAGCAGTTCTTC
>TRBJ2-1|TRBV7-2|-|-
CASSFERTPYNEQFF
TGTGCCAGCAGCTTTGAGCGAACCCCTTACAATGAGCAGTTCTTC
>TRBJ1-2|TRBV11-2|-|-
CASSPDLNYGYTF
TGTGCCAGCAGCCCGGACCTAAACTATGGCTACACCTTC
>TRBJ2-2|TRBV27|-|-
CASSFGWANTGELFF
TGTGCCAGCAGCTTCGGGTGGGCGAACACCGGGGAGCTGTTTTTT
>TRBJ2-3|TRBV5-1|-|-
CASSLEPLTDTQYF
TGCGCCAGCAGCTTGGAGCCCCTCACAGATACGCAGTATTTT
>TRBJ1-1|TRBV19|TRBD1|-
CASALAGGGEAFF
TGTGCCAGTGCCCTGGCAGGGGGCGGAGAAGCTTTCTTT
>TRBJ2-1|TRBV7-3|TRBD2|-
CASSLGVGGGVRDEQFF
TGTGCCAGCAGCTTAGGGGTAGGCGGGGGAGTAAGGGATGAGCAGTTCTTC
>TRBJ2-7|TRBV10-2|TRBD1|-
CASRKLPGQGADEQYF
TGCGCCAGCAGGAAACTCCCGGGACAGGGGGCCGACGAGCAGTACTTC
>TRBJ1-2|TRBV19|-|-
CASSMGLPGRVGVGYTF
TGTGCCAGTAGTATGGGGTTACCTGGCAGGGTTGGAGTTGGCTACACCTTC
>TRBJ1-4|TRBV19|-|-
CASSIGEDWEKLFF
TGTGCCAGTAGTATTGGGGAGGACTGGGAAAAACTGTTTTTT
>TRBJ1-5|TRBV11-2|TRBD1|-
CASSKNTGGNQPQHF
TGTGCCAGCAGCAAAAACACAGGGGGCAATCAGCCCCAGCATTTT
>TRBJ2-3|TRBV6-5|-|-
CASSPPGPGDTQYF
TGTGCCAGCAGCCCGCCGGGCCCCGGAGATACGCAGTATTTT
>TRBJ1-2|TRBV28|TRBD1|-
CATKGIRGLYGYTF
TGTGCCACCAAGGGGATCAGGGGGCTCTATGGCTACACCTTC
>TRBJ2-3|TRBV6-5|TRBD2|-
CARILAGTDTQYF
TGTGCCAGGATACTAGCGGGTACAGATACGCAGTATTTT
>TRBJ1-1|TRBV5-4|-|-
CASSLEDRNTEAFF
TGTGCCAGCAGCTTGGAGGACAGAAACACTGAAGCTTTCTTT
>TRBJ2-1|TRBV19|-|-
CASSLGQILYNEQFF
TGTGCCAGTAGTTTGGGACAAATACTCTACAATGAGCAGTTCTTC
>TRBJ2-1|TRBV7-7|TRBD2|-
CASSLGGGGTNEQFF
TGTGCCAGCAGCTTAGGGGGCGGGGGGACCAATGAGCAGTTCTTC
>TRBJ1-6|TRBV18|-|-
CASSPQRTGSPLHF
TGTGCCAGCTCACCACAGCGGACTGGGTCACCCCTCCACTTT
>TRBJ2-7|TRBV5-6|TRBD2|-
CASRQAPGTSGTYEQYF
TGTGCCAGCAGACAGGCCCCCGGGACTAGCGGAACCTACGAGCAGTACTTC
>TRBJ1-1|TRBV28|TRBD1|-
CASSPDRGEAFF
TGTGCCAGCAGTCCCGACAGGGGGGAAGCTTTCTTT
>TRBJ1-2|TRBV19|-|-
CASSVLTGVYGYTF
TGTGCCAGTAGTGTCCTGACGGGTGTCTATGGCTACACCTTC